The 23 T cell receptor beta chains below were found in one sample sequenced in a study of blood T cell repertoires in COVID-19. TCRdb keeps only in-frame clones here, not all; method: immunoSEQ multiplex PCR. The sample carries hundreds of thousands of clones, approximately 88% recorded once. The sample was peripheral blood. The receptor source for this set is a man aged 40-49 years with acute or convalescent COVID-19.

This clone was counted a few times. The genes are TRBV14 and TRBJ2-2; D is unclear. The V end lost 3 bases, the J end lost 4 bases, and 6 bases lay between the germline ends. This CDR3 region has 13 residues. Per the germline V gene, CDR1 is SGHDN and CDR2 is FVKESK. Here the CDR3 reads CASSQSLTGELFF. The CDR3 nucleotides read TGTGCCAGCAGCCAGTCCCTCACCGGGGAGCTGTTTTTT.

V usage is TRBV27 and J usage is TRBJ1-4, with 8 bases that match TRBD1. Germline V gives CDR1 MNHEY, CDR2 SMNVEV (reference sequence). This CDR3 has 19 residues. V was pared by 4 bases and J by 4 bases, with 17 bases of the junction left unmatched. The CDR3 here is CASSSPTPGGPAGNEKLFF. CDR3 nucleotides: TGTGCCAGCAGTTCACCTACCCCAGGGGGCCCCGCGGGTAATGAAAAACTGTTTTTT.

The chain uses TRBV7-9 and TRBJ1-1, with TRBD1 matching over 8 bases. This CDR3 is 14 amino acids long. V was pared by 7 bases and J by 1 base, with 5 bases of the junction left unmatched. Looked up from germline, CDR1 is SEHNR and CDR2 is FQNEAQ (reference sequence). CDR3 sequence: CASKQGVANTEAFF. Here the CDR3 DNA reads TGTGCCAGCAAACAGGGGGTGGCGAACACTGAAGCTTTCTTT.

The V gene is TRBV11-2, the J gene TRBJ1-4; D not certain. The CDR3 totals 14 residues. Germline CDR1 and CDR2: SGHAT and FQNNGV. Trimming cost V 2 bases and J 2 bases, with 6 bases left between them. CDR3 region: CASSLRGTNEKLFF. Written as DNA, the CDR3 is TGTGCCAGCAGCTTAAGAGGGACTAATGAAAAACTGTTTTTT.

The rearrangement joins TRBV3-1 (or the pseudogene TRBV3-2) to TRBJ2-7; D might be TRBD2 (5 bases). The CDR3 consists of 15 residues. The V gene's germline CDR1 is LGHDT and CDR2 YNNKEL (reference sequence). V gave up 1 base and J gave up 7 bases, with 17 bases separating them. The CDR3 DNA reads TGTGCCAGCAGCCAAGCCTATGGGAACCCGGGAGAGCAGTACTTC. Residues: CASSQAYGNPGEQYF.

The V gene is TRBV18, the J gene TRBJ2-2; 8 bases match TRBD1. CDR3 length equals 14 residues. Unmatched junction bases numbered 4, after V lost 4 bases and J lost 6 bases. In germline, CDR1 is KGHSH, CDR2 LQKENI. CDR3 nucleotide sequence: TGTGCCAGCTCACAAGAACAGGGGGCCGGGGAGCTGTTTTTT. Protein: CASSQEQGAGELFF.

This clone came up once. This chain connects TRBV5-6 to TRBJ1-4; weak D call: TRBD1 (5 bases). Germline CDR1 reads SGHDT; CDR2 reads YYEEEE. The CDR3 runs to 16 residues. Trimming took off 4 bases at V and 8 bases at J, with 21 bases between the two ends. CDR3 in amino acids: CASSPDLGQGFEKLFF. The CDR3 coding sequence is TGTGCCAGCAGCCCGGATCTAGGGCAGGGCTTCGAAAAACTGTTTTTT.

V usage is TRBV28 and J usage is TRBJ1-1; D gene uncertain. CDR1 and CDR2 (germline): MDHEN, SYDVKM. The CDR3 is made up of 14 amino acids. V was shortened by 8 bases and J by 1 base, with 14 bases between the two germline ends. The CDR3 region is CASPPTGGNTEAFF. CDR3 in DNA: TGTGCCAGCCCCCCCACCGGCGGGAACACTGAAGCTTTCTTT.

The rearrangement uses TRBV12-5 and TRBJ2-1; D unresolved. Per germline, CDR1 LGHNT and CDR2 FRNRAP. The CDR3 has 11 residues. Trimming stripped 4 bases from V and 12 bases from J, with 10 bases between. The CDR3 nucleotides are TGTGCTAGTGGTTCCTTCGACTCGCAGTTCTTC. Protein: CASGSFDSQFF.

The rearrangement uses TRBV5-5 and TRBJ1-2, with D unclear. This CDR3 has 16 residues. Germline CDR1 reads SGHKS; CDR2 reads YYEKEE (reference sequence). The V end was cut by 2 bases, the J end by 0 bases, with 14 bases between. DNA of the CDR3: TGTGCCAGCAGCTTTTGGTCGGGAAGAGCTAACTATGGCTACACCTTC. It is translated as CASSFWSGRANYGYTF.

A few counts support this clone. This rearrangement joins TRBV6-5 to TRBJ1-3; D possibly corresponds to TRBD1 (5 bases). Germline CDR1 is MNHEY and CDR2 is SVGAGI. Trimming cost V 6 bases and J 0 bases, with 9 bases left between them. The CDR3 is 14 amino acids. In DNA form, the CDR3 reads TGTGCCAGCAGCGGGACTCTCTCTGGAAACACCATATATTTT. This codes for CASSGTLSGNTIYF.

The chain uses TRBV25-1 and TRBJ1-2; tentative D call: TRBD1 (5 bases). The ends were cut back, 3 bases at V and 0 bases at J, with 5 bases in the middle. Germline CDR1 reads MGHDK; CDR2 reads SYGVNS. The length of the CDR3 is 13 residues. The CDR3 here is CASSDRANYGYTF. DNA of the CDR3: TGTGCCAGCAGTGACAGGGCTAACTATGGCTACACCTTC.

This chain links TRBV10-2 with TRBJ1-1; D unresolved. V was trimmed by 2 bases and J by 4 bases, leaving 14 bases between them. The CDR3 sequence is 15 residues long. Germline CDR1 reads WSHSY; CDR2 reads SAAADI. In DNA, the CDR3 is TGCGCCAGCAGTGAGGTGCCCGGAGGGAGCACTGAAGCTTTCTTT. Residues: CASSEVPGGSTEAFF.

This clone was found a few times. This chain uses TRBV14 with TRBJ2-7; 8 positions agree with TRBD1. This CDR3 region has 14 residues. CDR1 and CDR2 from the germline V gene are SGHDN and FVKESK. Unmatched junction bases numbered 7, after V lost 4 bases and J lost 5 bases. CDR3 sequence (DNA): TGTGCCAGCAGCCCTGGACAGGGTAACCACGAGCAGTACTTC. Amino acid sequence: CASSPGQGNHEQYF.

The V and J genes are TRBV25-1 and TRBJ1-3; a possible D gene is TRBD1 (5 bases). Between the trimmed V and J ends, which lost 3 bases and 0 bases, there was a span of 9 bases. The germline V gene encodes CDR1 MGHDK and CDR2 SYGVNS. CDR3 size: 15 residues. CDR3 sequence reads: CASSDRGSSGNTIYF. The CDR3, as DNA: TGTGCCAGCAGTGATAGGGGAAGCTCTGGAAACACCATATATTTT.

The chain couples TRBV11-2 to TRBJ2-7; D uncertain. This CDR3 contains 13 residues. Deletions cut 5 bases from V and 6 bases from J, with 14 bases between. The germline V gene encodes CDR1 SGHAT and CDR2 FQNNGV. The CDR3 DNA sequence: TGTGCCAGCAGCCCAGGCCCCACGGTCGAGCAGTACTTC. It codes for CASSPGPTVEQYF.

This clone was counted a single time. CDR3 protein: CASSPQYGNEQYF. Here the CDR3 DNA reads TGTGCCAGCAGCCCACAATACGGGAACGAGCAGTACTTC. The chain carries TRBV7-9 and TRBJ2-7, with D possibly matching TRBD2 (5 bases). Per germline, CDR1 SEHNR and CDR2 FQNEAQ (reference sequence). The CDR3 is made up of 13 amino acids. V gave up 5 bases and J gave up 5 bases, with 13 bases separating them.

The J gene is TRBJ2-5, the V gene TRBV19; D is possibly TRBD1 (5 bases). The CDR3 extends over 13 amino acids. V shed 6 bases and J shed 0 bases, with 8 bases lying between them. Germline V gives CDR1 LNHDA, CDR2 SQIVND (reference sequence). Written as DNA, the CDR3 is TGTGCCAGTAGCAGGGAAAACCAAGAGACCCAGTACTTC. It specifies CASSRENQETQYF.

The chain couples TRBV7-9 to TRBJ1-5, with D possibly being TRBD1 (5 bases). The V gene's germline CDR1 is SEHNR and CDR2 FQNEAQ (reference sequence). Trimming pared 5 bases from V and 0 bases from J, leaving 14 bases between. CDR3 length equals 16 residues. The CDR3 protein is CASSRKDIGSNQPQHF. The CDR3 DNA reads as TGTGCCAGCAGCCGAAAGGACATCGGTAGCAATCAGCCCCAGCATTTT.

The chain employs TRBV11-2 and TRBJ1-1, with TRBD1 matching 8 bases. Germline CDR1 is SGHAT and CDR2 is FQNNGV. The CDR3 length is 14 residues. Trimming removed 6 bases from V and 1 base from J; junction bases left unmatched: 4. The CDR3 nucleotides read TGTGCCAGCAGGCGGACAGGGAGGAACACTGAAGCTTTCTTT. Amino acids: CASRRTGRNTEAFF.

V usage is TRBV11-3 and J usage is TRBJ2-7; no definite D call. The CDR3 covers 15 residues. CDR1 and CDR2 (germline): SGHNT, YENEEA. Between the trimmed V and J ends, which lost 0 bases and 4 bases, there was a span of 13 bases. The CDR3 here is CASSLDRFPHYEQYF. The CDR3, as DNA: TGTGCCAGCAGCTTAGACAGGTTCCCCCATTACGAGCAGTACTTC.

CDR3 sequence: CASSDVVVGGDLHF. Written as DNA, the CDR3 is TGTGCCAGCAGTGACGTCGTCGTGGGAGGGGACCTCCACTTT. The chain joins TRBV6-1 to TRBJ1-6, with D maybe TRBD1 (5 bases). The V end was cut by 3 bases, the J end by 15 bases, with 18 bases between. The CDR3 contains 14 residues. The germline CDR1 and CDR2 sequences are MNHNS and SASEGT.

CDR3 loop: CASSLSLAGGSETQYF. The CDR3 DNA follows: TGTGCCAGCAGCTTATCCCTAGCGGGAGGGAGTGAGACCCAGTACTTC. V is TRBV11-2 and J is TRBJ2-5, with TRBD2 identical over 12 bases. Losses at the gene ends were 2 bases for V and 5 bases for J; bases not matched to a gene: 6. The CDR3 totals 16 residues. Germline CDR1 is SGHAT and CDR2 is FQNNGV.